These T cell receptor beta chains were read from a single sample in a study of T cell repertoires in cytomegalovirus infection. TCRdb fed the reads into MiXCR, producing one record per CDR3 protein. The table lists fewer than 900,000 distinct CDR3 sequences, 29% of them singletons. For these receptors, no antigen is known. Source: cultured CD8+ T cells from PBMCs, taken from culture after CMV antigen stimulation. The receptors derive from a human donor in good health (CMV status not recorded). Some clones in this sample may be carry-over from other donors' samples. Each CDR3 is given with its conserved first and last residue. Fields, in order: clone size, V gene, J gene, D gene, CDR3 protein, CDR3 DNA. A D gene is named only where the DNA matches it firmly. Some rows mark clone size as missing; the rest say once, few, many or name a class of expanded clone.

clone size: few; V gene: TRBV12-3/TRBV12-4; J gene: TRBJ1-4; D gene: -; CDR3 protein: CASSRNARATNEKLFF; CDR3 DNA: TGTGCCAGCAGTCGTAACGCGAGGGCAACTAATGAAAAACTGTTTTTT
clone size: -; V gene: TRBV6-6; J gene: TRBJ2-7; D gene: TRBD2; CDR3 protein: CASSYSASGIHEQYF; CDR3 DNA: TGTGCCAGCAGTTACTCGGCTAGCGGAATCCACGAGCAGTACTTC
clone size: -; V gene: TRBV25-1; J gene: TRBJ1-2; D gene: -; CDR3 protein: CASSEGFPDYGYTF; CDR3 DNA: TGTGCCAGCAGTGAAGGTTTTCCGGACTATGGCTACACCTTC
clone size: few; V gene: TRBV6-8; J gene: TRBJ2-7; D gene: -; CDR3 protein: CASTSVSYEQYF; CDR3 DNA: TGTGCCAGCACCTCTGTCTCCTACGAGCAGTACTTC
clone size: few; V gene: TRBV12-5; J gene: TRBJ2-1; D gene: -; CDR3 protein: CASGWSNEQFF; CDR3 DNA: TGTGCTAGTGGTTGGAGCAATGAGCAGTTCTTC
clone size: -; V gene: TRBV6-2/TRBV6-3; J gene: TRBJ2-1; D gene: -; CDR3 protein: CASSYILGTNEQFF; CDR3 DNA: TGTGCCAGCAGTTACATACTTGGTACCAATGAGCAGTTCTTC
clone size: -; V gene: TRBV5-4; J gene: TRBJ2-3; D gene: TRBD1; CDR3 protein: CASSPPRGTGSTDTQYF; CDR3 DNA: TGTGCCAGCAGCCCCCCCCGGGGGACAGGAAGCACAGATACGCAGTATTTT
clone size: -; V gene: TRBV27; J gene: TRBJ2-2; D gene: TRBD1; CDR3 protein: CASTKGQANTGELFF; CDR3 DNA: TGTGCCAGCACCAAGGGACAGGCGAACACCGGGGAGCTGTTTTTT
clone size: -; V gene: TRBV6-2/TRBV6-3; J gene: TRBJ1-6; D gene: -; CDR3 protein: CASSYAAAANSPLHF; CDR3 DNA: TGTGCCAGCAGTTACGCGGCAGCCGCTAATTCACCCCTCCACTTT
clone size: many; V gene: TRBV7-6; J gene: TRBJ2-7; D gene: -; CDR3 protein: CASSLGGAGEQYF; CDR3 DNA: TGTGCCAGCAGCTTGGGGGGGGCGGGCGAGCAGTACTTC
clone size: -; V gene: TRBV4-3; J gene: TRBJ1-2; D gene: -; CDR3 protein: CASSQGQAAYGYTF; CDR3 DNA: TGCGCCAGCAGCCAAGGGCAGGCAGCCTATGGCTACACCTTC
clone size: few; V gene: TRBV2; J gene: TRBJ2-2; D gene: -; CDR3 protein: CARGDGNTGELFF; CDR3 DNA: TGTGCCAGGGGGGACGGTAACACCGGGGAGCTGTTTTTT
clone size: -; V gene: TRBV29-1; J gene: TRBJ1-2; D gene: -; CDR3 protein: CSVEDSYFYGYTF; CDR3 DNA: TGCAGCGTTGAAGACAGTTACTTCTATGGCTACACCTTC
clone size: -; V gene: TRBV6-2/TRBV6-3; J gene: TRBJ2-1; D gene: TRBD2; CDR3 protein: CASRYAGGHYNEQFF; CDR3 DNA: TGTGCCAGCAGATACGCGGGGGGGCACTACAATGAGCAGTTCTTC
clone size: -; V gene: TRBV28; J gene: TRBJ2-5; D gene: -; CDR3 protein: CASSFRAEGTQYF; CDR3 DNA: TGTGCCAGCAGTTTTAGGGCAGAAGGGACCCAGTACTTC
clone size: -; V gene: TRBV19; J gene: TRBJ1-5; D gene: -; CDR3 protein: CASSIKQSTVNQPQHF; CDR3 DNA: TGTGCCAGTAGTATAAAGCAGTCTACGGTCAATCAGCCCCAGCATTTT
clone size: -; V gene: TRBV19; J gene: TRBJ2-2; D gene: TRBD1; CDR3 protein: CASTSRTGGFFAGELFF; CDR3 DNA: TGTGCCAGTACCTCTCGGACAGGGGGCTTTTTCGCCGGGGAGCTGTTTTTT
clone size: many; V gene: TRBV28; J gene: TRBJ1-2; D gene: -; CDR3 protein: CASSPVRISGTPYGYTF; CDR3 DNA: TGTGCCAGCAGTCCGGTTAGGATTTCCGGGACACCCTATGGCTACACCTTC
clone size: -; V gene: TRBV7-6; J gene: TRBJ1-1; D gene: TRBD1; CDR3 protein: CASSLVGQELRAFF; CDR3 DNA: TGTGCCAGTAGCTTGGTGGGACAGGAGCTACGAGCTTTCTTT
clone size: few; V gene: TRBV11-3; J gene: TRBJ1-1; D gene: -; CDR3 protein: CASSLDGGGYTEAFF; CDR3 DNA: TGTGCCAGCAGCTTAGATGGCGGGGGTTACACTGAAGCTTTCTTT
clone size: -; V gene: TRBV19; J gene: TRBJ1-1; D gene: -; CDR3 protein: CASSITGSFTEAFF; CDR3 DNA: TGTGCCAGTAGTATCACAGGGTCGTTCACTGAAGCTTTCTTT
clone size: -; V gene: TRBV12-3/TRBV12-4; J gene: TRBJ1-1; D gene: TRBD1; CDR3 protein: CASRPTGTQEF; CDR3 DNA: TGTGCCAGCAGACCGACAGGGACCCAGGAATTT
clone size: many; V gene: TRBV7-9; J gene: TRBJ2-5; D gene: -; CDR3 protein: CASSPVRPGETQYF; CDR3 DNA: TGTGCCAGCAGCCCCGTTAGACCGGGGGAGACCCAGTACTTC
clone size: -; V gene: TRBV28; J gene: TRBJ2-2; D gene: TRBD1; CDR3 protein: CASSFRGQGMPGELFF; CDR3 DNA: TGTGCCAGCAGTTTTCGCGGACAGGGGATGCCCGGGGAGCTGTTTTTT
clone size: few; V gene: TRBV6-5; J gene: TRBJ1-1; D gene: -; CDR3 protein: CASSYLGRNTEAFF; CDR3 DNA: TGTGCCAGCAGTTACCTGGGGCGGAACACTGAAGCTTTCTTT
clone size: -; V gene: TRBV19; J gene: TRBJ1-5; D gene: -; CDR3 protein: CASTTGSNQPQHF; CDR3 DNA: TGTGCCAGTACGACTGGTAGCAATCAGCCCCAGCATTTT
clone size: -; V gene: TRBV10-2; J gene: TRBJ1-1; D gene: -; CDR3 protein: CASLGEGPEAFF; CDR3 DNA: TGCGCCAGCCTGGGGGAAGGTCCTGAAGCTTTCTTT
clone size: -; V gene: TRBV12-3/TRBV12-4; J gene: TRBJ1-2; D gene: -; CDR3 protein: CASSLGRNRRDGYTF; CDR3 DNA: TGTGCCAGCAGTTTAGGGCGGAACCGTCGTGATGGCTACACCTTC
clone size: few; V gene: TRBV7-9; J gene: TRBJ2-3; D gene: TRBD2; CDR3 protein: CASSARLAGDADTQYF; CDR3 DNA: TGTGCCAGCAGCGCCCGACTAGCGGGTGACGCAGATACGCAGTATTTT
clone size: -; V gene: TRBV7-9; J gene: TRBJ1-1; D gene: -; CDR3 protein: CASSPPSAGLF; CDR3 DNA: TGTGCCAGCAGCCCCCCGTCCGCGGGCCTCTTT
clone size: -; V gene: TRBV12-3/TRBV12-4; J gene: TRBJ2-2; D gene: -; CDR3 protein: CASTPIQGTGELFF; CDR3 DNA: TGTGCCAGCACCCCCATACAAGGAACCGGGGAGCTGTTTTTT
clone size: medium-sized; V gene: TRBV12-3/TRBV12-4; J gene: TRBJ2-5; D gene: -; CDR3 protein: CASSLYSGETQYF; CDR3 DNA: TGTGCCAGCAGTTTATACAGCGGGGAGACCCAGTACTTC
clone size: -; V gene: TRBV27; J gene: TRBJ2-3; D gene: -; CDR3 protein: CASGLAVTDTQYF; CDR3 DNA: TGTGCCAGCGGGTTAGCAGTGACAGATACGCAGTATTTT